This TCR beta chain was recorded in a study of T cells in Graves' hyperthyroidism and ophthalmopathy. In this sample, this clonotype turned up many times. V lost 2 bases to trimming and J lost 5 bases, with 12 bases between them. The CDR3 contains 14 residues. Amplified TCR beta CDR3 regions came from RNA transcripts. RT-PCR in the first round (using the HTBI primer set) targeted the TCR CDR3. One entry per CDR3 protein, called by TCRdb with MiXCR from the multiplex PCR reads. This sample carries about 700,000 distinct CDR3 sequences, around 15% of them seen once, and the ten largest clones take 10% to 13%.

Material for sequencing was blood. This receptor was identified in a woman aged 18-29 years with Graves' hyperthyroidism. The V gene is TRBV12-3 or TRBV12-4, the J gene TRBJ1-1; TRBD1 might be the D (5 bases). CDR3 protein: CASSLRGWRTEAFF. The DNA of the CDR3 is TGTGCCAGCAGTTTACGGGGGTGGAGAACTGAAGCTTTCTTT.